The TCR beta chain under discussion was sequenced for a study of blood T cell repertoires in COVID-19. Study as a whole: Acute-phase and convalescent COVID-19 samples originated in the United States, Italy and Spain. Sources were T cells, B-cell-depleted T cells, or PBMCs; the material itself was cDNA or gDNA.

This CDR3 is built from 13 residues. V shed 8 bases and J 7 bases; nucleotides not matched to a gene: 7. In germline, CDR1 is MNHEY, CDR2 SVGAGI. In the original processing: By means of reference gene primer amplification, nucleated cell counts were estimated. The protocol was immunoSEQ multiplex PCR, while the TCRdb copy is restricted to in-frame clones and leaves out a portion. V, J and clone size are taken as reported in that table, and D and trimming were inferred from the DNA itself. The table lists about 66,000 clones, around 92% of them singletons, with 1.3% to 1.5% in the top ten. This chain connects TRBV6-5 to TRBJ1-2, with 10 bases fitting TRBD1. The sequenced material came from peripheral blood. The TCR sequence derives from a man in his fifties or sixties with acute or convalescent COVID-19. The CDR3 here is CASGDRGVIGYTF. Here the CDR3 DNA reads TGTGCCAGCGGGGACAGGGGTGTTATTGGCTACACCTTC.